A single sample is the source of the 20 T cell receptor beta chains below, sequenced in a study of T-cell reconstitution after alpha-beta-depleted transplantation in children. Unique molecular identifiers were built into the TCRbeta library. TCRdb analysed the PCR reads with MiXCR anew, one entry per CDR3 protein. The sample consists of about 490,000 distinct CDR3 sequences, roughly a tenth of them appearing once. Source: PBMCs, taken before TCRalphabeta/CD19-depleted stem cell transplant. The receptor source for this set is a child aged 2-15 years with inherited bone marrow failure, due to receive a stem cell transplant.

This clonotype was observed a handful of times. The V call is TRBV4-3, the J call TRBJ2-1; TRBD2 matches at 13 bases. The CDR3 length is 17 residues. CDR1 is LGHNA, CDR2 YSLEER, per germline. With 3 bases clipped from V and 9 bases from J, the junction kept 11 bases outside the gene matches. The CDR3 nucleotides are TGCGCCAGCAGCCATTATACCGGGACTAGCGGGACTGGTGAGCAGTTCTTC. As protein: CASSHYTGTSGTGEQFF.

This clonotype was detected only a few times. The rearrangement joins TRBV20-1 to TRBJ2-3, with a weak D call TRBD2 (6 bases). Trimming removed 6 bases at V and 6 bases at J, with 16 bases between. The length of the CDR3 is 13 residues. Germline values: CDR1 DFQATT, CDR2 SNEGSKA (reference sequence). Here the CDR3 DNA reads TGCAGTGCCCTAGCCGTCGGAGGGGATACGCAGTATTTT. It is translated as CSALAVGGDTQYF.

The rearrangement uses TRBV29-1 and TRBJ2-1; D could derive from TRBD1 or TRBD2 (6 bases each). Between the trimmed V and J ends, which lost 2 bases and 6 bases, there was a span of 17 bases. The germline gives CDR1 SQVTM, CDR2 ANQGSEA. The CDR3 contains 15 residues. CDR3 sequence (DNA): TGCAGCGTTGAATGGGGGGCGAGAAATAGCAATGAGCAGTTCTTC. It specifies CSVEWGARNSNEQFF.

The gene calls are TRBV10-1 and TRBJ2-7, with D hard to call. Per germline, CDR1 WNHNN and CDR2 SYGVQD (reference sequence). The CDR3 covers 13 residues. The V gene lost 3 bases and the J gene lost 9 bases, with 15 bases spanning the gap. The CDR3 nucleotides are TGCGCCAGCAGTGAATCACTTAGTTTGGGGCAGTACTTC. Translating it yields CASSESLSLGQYF.

At least ten counts were recorded for this clonotype. The chain employs TRBV20-1 and TRBJ2-3; 8 nucleotides match TRBD1. The length of the CDR3 is 13 residues. In germline, CDR1 is DFQATT, CDR2 SNEGSKA (reference sequence). The CDR3 nucleotides read TGCACTGGGACAGGACCATTCTGGGATACGCAGTATTTT. Translating gives CTGTGPFWDTQYF.

This sequence joins TRBV27 and TRBJ2-2; D gene uncertain. The V end lost 5 bases, the J end lost 0 bases, and 10 bases lay between the germline ends. Looked up from germline, CDR1 is MNHEY and CDR2 is SMNVEV (reference sequence). The CDR3 consists of 15 residues. This CDR3 reads CASSGQTPNTGELFF. CDR3 in DNA: TGTGCCAGCAGTGGGCAAACTCCGAACACCGGGGAGCTGTTTTTT.

Many counts were recorded for this clonotype. The rearrangement uses TRBV12-3 or TRBV12-4 and TRBJ2-1; TRBD2 agrees at 8 bases. V shed 5 bases, J shed 7 bases, and the junction held 13 bases outside the gene matches. The CDR3 totals 16 residues. The DNA of the CDR3 is TGTGCCAGCAGTCCGAGGACTAGCTGGGCCCCAAATGAGCAGTTCTTC. This translates into CASSPRTSWAPNEQFF.

This chain connects TRBV27 to TRBJ2-2; 8 bases map to TRBD1. The CDR3 sequence is 17 residues long. Looked up from germline, CDR1 is MNHEY and CDR2 is SMNVEV (reference sequence). V shed 7 bases and J 1 base; nucleotides not matched to a gene: 11. This CDR3 reads CASKDRDGSMNTGELFF. The DNA for the CDR3 is TGTGCCAGCAAGGACAGGGATGGGAGTATGAACACCGGGGAGCTGTTTTTT.

In its sample, this clonotype was seen many times. The genes are TRBV7-9 and TRBJ2-7, with D possibly being TRBD2 (6 bases). The length of the CDR3 is 14 residues. Trimming removed 4 bases from V and 0 bases from J, with 10 bases in between. Germline values: CDR1 SEHNR, CDR2 FQNEAQ (reference sequence). CDR3 in amino acids: CASSSRLGSYEQYF. Here the CDR3 DNA reads TGTGCCAGCAGCTCTCGACTAGGCTCCTACGAGCAGTACTTC.

This clonotype was recorded a few times. V is TRBV20-1 and J is TRBJ2-1; D is ambiguous. This CDR3 has 17 residues. V was cut by 1 base and J by 10 bases, with 26 bases left in between. CDR1 and CDR2 from the germline V gene are DFQATT and SNEGSKA (reference sequence). As DNA, the CDR3 is TGCAGTGCTAGAGCCGTTTTTCACTCATCCTCCCTGGGGGAGCAGTTCTTC. This sequence encodes CSARAVFHSSSLGEQFF.

The chain is built from TRBV11-2 and TRBJ1-2; unclear D gene. Trimming removed 1 base at V and 7 bases at J, with 10 bases between. The germline CDR1 and CDR2 sequences are SGHAT and FQNNGV. The CDR3 is 13 residues long. The CDR3 nucleotides are TGTGCCAGCAGCTTAGGCCCCCGGGGTGGCTACACCTTC. This sequence encodes CASSLGPRGGYTF.

This clonotype occurred a few times. This may be a read error: a much more frequent sequence differs by one nucleotide. The V gene is TRBV4-2, the J gene TRBJ2-3, with 15 bases identical to TRBD2. Per germline, CDR1 LGHNA and CDR2 YNFKEQ. This CDR3 contains 18 residues. J gave up 4 bases and V 5 bases, and 10 bases lay outside the gene matches. The CDR3 reads CASSIGTSGRPGADTQYF. DNA of the CDR3: TGTGCCAGCAGCATCGGGACTAGCGGGAGGCCGGGCGCAGATACGCAGTATTTT.

This clonotype was picked up many times. V gene TRBV14 combines with J gene TRBJ2-1; D not certain. The CDR3 loop spans 15 amino acids. Trimming took off 0 bases at V and 3 bases at J, with 9 bases between the two ends. Germline V gives CDR1 SGHDN, CDR2 FVKESK. The CDR3 DNA is TGTGCCAGCAGCCAAGATCTCCCTAGCTACAATGAGCAGTTCTTC. Translating it yields CASSQDLPSYNEQFF.

This clonotype has ten or more counts. DNA for the CDR3: TGTGCCATCTCGAGGGACGTGGAAAATACGCAGTATTTT. This gives the protein CAISRDVENTQYF. This chain links TRBV10-3 with TRBJ2-3; D tentatively reads TRBD1 or TRBD2 (5 bases each). The CDR3 sequence is 13 residues long. Trimming removed 8 bases at V and 7 bases at J, with 16 bases between. Germline CDR1 is ENHRY and CDR2 is SYGVKD.

The sample holds many counts of this clonotype. The CDR3 bases are TGCAGTGCTATCCTAGGGGTAACTAATGAAAAACTGTTTTTT. Translated, it gives CSAILGVTNEKLFF. The gene calls are TRBV20-1 and TRBJ1-4; a weak D match, TRBD1 (5 bases). V lost 4 bases and J 1 base, leaving 10 bases between the germline ends. There are 14 residues in the CDR3. Germline V gives CDR1 DFQATT, CDR2 SNEGSKA (reference sequence).

This clonotype was detected ten times or more. The chain combines TRBV20-1 with TRBJ2-7, with 9 bases matching TRBD2. Losses at the gene ends were 4 bases for V and 2 bases for J; bases not matched to a gene: 3. CDR1 and CDR2 (germline): DFQATT, SNEGSKA (reference sequence). The CDR3 loop spans 13 amino acids. As DNA, the CDR3 is TGCAGTGCTATGGCTAGCGGGACCTACGAGCAGTACTTC. Residues: CSAMASGTYEQYF.

This clonotype has just a few counts. This chain joins TRBV12-3 or TRBV12-4 and TRBJ1-1, with 8 positions matching TRBD1. V was clipped by 5 bases and J by 5 bases; unmatched bases: 16. The CDR3 totals 17 residues. DNA for the CDR3: TGTGCCAGCAGTCCCGACAGGGGACGAACGGGCCGGACTGAAGCTTTCTTT. Protein: CASSPDRGRTGRTEAFF.

This clonotype was counted many times. The chain is built from TRBV6-2 or TRBV6-3 and TRBJ2-7, with 10 bases that match TRBD1. J was trimmed by 1 base and V by 5 bases; bases with no gene match: 8. CDR3 length equals 16 residues. CDR1 and CDR2 (germline): MNHEY, SVGEGT. CDR3 sequence: CASSAPDRGLSYEQYF. In DNA form, the CDR3 reads TGTGCCAGCAGTGCCCCCGACAGGGGGCTATCCTACGAGCAGTACTTC.

This clonotype was seen at least ten times. V and J are TRBV5-8 and TRBJ2-1; D is ambiguous. The CDR3 has 17 amino acids. CDR1 SGHTS and CDR2 YDEGEE come from the germline V gene. The ends were cut back, 0 bases at V and 0 bases at J, with 13 bases in the middle. CDR3 nucleotides: TGTGCCAGCAGCTTGGGTTCCTCATTCAGCTCCTACAATGAGCAGTTCTTC. Amino acids: CASSLGSSFSSYNEQFF.

This clonotype occurred many times. The genes are TRBV5-5 and TRBJ1-2; D gene ambiguous. The germline V gene encodes CDR1 SGHKS and CDR2 YYEKEE (reference sequence). CDR3 length: 13 amino acids. The V gene lost 6 bases and the J gene lost 6 bases, with 15 bases spanning the gap. CDR3 in amino acids: CASISTRGDGYTF. CDR3 nucleotides: TGTGCCAGCATCTCTACTCGGGGAGATGGCTACACCTTC.